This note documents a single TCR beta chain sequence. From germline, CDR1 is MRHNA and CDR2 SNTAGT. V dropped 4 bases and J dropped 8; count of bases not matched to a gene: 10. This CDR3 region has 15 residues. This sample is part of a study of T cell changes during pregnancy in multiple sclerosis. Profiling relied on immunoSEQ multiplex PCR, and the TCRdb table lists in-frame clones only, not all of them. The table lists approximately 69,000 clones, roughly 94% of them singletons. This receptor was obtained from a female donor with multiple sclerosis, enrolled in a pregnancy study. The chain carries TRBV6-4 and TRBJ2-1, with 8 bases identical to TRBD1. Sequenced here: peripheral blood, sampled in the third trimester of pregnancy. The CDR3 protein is CASSATGDGGDEQFF. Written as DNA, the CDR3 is TGTGCCAGCAGTGCGACAGGGGACGGGGGCGATGAGCAGTTCTTC.